This entry features one T cell receptor beta chain sequence. The data were taken from a study of OX40 agonist ivuxolimab in advanced cancers. Looking at the study overall: Antecedent anti-PD-1, anti-PD-L1 or anti-CTLA-4 therapy was permissible, with roughly 40% having received some.

The repertoire was sequenced with immunoSEQ multiplex PCR; TCRdb's copy has only in-frame clones and lacks some. This table has under 30,000 clones, about 93% appearing once. This CDR3 has 14 amino acids. The chain is built from TRBV21-1 and TRBJ2-1. TRBV21-1 is termed a pseudogene. This clonotype was obtained from an adult with an advanced solid tumor such as melanoma, head and neck, liver or kidney cancer. The sequencing here drew on CD4+ or CD8+ T cells sorted from blood, taken in a trial of the OX40 agonist ivuxolimab. The CDR3 spells CASSKRARGNEQFF. Here the CDR3 DNA reads TGTGCCAGCAGCAAAAGGGCGAGGGGCAATGAGCAGTTCTTC.